This TCR beta chain was retrieved from a study of T-cell memory formation after mild COVID-19. Study-level results: Second-wave clones with a day 37 peak had unconfirmed SARS-CoV-2 specificity.

Each CDR3 protein is one row after TCRdb ran MiXCR on the 5' RACE reads. The table records over 300,000 distinct CDR3 sequences, approximately 22% of them present only once. The table lists this clonotype with many counts. Its antigen is unknown. Sequences were obtained from PBMCs or a T cell subset sorted from them (not recorded which). The source of this sequence is a man younger than 35 who had mild COVID-19 (a few samples of this study predate the infection). Cell type and time point are not known.

CDR3 protein: CASSPGNEQFF. CDR3 nucleotide sequence: TGTGCCAGCAGCCCGGGCAATGAGCAGTTCTTC. V is TRBV7-8 and J is TRBJ2-1; D is unclear. The germline CDR1 and CDR2 sequences are SGHVS and FQNEAQ. Between the trimmed V and J ends, which lost 5 bases and 6 bases, there was a span of 5 bases. The CDR3 has 11 amino acids.